This T cell receptor beta chain was profiled in a study of blood T cell repertoires in COVID-19. With V trimmed by 0 bases and J by 6 bases, 7 bases remained unmatched. The CDR3 runs 14 residues. Germline CDR1 and CDR2: SQVTM and ANQGSEA. Clones were read by immunoSEQ multiplex PCR, and TCRdb kept only the in-frame ones, dropping some. The sample holds roughly 76,000 clones, roughly 84% seen once. The sequence came from a woman aged 80 or older with active or convalescent COVID-19. The chain is built from TRBV29-1 and TRBJ1-2; 7 nucleotides agree with TRBD1. The sequenced sample consisted of peripheral blood. CDR3 sequence reads: CSVEEEGGRDGYTF. CDR3 DNA sequence: TGCAGCGTTGAAGAAGAAGGGGGCCGAGATGGCTACACCTTC.